One and the same sample provided the 16 T cell receptor beta chains below, sequenced in a study of blood T cell repertoires in COVID-19. Repertoires were generated with immunoSEQ multiplex PCR, while TCRdb's copy carries only in-frame clones and drops some. The repertoire holds about 300,000 clones, about 84% seen once, with 1.6% in the top ten. Sequencing was performed on peripheral blood. The source is a woman between 50 and 59 years old with acute or convalescent COVID-19.

The genes are TRBV7-2 and TRBJ2-1; D perhaps matches TRBD2 (6 bases). CDR3 length: 15 amino acids. The V gene's germline CDR1 is SGHTA and CDR2 FQGNSA. V was trimmed by 3 bases and J by 10 bases, leaving 19 bases between them. The CDR3: CASSFSGTRTTEQFF. The CDR3 bases are TGTGCCAGCAGCTTTTCCGGGACTCGAACTACCGAGCAGTTCTTC. The entire variable domain, with the rest obtained from reference TRBV7-2 and TRBJ2-1, is as follows: GAGVSQSPSNKVTEKGKDVELRCDPISGHTALYWYRQSLGQGLEFLIYFQGNSAPDKSGLPSDRFSAERTGGSVSTLTIQRTQQEDSAVYLCASSFSGTRTTEQFFGPGTRLTVL.

The chain recombines TRBV7-2 with TRBJ2-7; 9 nucleotides match TRBD2. The V segment lost 5 bases and the J segment 0 bases; nucleotides outside the gene matches: 5. This CDR3 contains 15 residues. Per germline, CDR1 SGHTA and CDR2 FQGNSA. Here the CDR3 reads CASSEAGGSSYEQYF. The CDR3 DNA follows: TGTGCCAGCAGCGAGGCGGGGGGGAGCTCCTACGAGCAGTACTTC.

The chain recombines TRBV4-3 with TRBJ2-7; TRBD2 matches 7 bases. CDR3 length equals 15 residues. V shed 3 bases, J shed 1 base, and the junction held 6 bases outside the gene matches. CDR1 and CDR2 from the germline V gene are LGHNA and YSLEER. This chain's CDR3 is CASSHQAGRSYEQYF. CDR3 bases: TGCGCCAGCAGCCACCAAGCGGGACGGTCCTACGAGCAGTACTTC.

The J gene is TRBJ2-1, the V gene TRBV7-3; 7 positions agree with TRBD2. The CDR3 loop spans 15 amino acids. Trimming took 5 bases from V and 4 from J; bases not matched to a gene: 8. Germline assignment: CDR1 SGHTA and CDR2 FQGTGA. The CDR3 spells CASSQASGAYNEQFF. CDR3 DNA sequence: TGTGCCAGCAGCCAGGCCAGCGGGGCATACAATGAGCAGTTCTTC.

The V and J genes are TRBV28 and TRBJ1-3, with D unresolved. This CDR3 region has 12 residues. Germline V gene sequence: CDR1 MDHEN, CDR2 SYDVKM. Between the trimmed V and J ends, which lost 10 bases and 0 bases, there was a span of 7 bases. The CDR3 DNA sequence: TGTGCCACCTGGAGCTCTGGAAACACCATATATTTT. It specifies CATWSSGNTIYF.

This chain uses TRBV29-1 with TRBJ2-7; 7 bases agree with TRBD2. V was pared by 7 bases and J by 1 base, with 10 bases of the junction left unmatched. The CDR3 consists of 14 residues. Germline loops: CDR1 SQVTM, CDR2 ANQGSEA. Here the CDR3 DNA reads TGCAGCGCTAGGGGAGGGGTTGTATCCTACGAGCAGTACTTC. As protein: CSARGGVVSYEQYF.

The genes are TRBV19 and TRBJ2-7, with 10 bases lining up with TRBD2. This CDR3 has 15 residues. The germline V gene encodes CDR1 LNHDA and CDR2 SQIVND (reference sequence). Unmatched junction bases numbered 12, after V lost 9 bases and J lost 4 bases. CDR3 residues: CASSGTSDGGYEQYF. CDR3 coding DNA: TGTGCCAGCAGCGGGACTAGCGACGGGGGATACGAGCAGTACTTC.

The chain links TRBV2 to TRBJ1-4; tentative D call: TRBD1 (6 bases). From germline, CDR1 is SNHLY and CDR2 FYNNEI. The CDR3 extends over 13 amino acids. Trimming cost V 7 bases and J 5 bases, with 11 bases left between them. This chain's CDR3 is CASKGGRNEKLFF. CDR3 coding DNA: TGTGCCAGCAAAGGGGGTAGGAATGAAAAACTGTTTTTT. Complete variable domain (other parts from reference TRBV2 and TRBJ1-4): EPEVTQTPSHQVTQMGQEVILRCVPISNHLYFYWYRQILGQKVEFLVSFYNNEISEKSEIFDDQFSVERPDGSNFTLKIRSTKLEDSAMYFCASKGGRNEKLFFGSGTQLSVL.

The rearrangement joins TRBV2 to TRBJ1-2; maybe TRBD1 (5 bases). Germline lookup yields CDR1 SNHLY and CDR2 FYNNEI. CDR3 size: 18 residues. V gave up 4 bases and J gave up 2 bases, with 23 bases separating them. CDR3 coding DNA: TGTGCCAGCAGTGCGGTTGCAGGGAACTCCCTCTTGAACTATGGCTACACCTTC. It codes for CASSAVAGNSLLNYGYTF.

V is TRBV4-1 and J is TRBJ2-2; D uncertain. V dropped 4 bases and J dropped 3 bases, with 15 bases sitting between them. This CDR3 has 16 amino acids. The germline V gene encodes CDR1 MGHRA and CDR2 YSYEKL. In nucleotides, the CDR3 is TGCGCCAGCAGCCCGACTGTCGGAGTGGACACCGGGGAGCTGTTTTTT. This gives the protein CASSPTVGVDTGELFF.

The chain joins TRBV7-3 to TRBJ2-7; 8 positions match TRBD1. CDR1 and CDR2 (germline): SGHTA, FQGTGA. Trimming cost V 3 bases and J 6 bases; bases outside gene matches: 7. This CDR3 contains 14 residues. In DNA, the CDR3 is TGTGCCAGCAGCTTGGACAGGGCCGCGGCCGAGCAGTACTTC. Translation: CASSLDRAAAEQYF. The full variable domain, with the rest looked up from reference TRBV7-3 and TRBJ2-7, is GAGVSQTPSNKVTEKGKYVELRCDPISGHTALYWYRQSLGQGPEFLIYFQGTGAADDSGLPNDRFFAVRPEGSVSTLKIQRTERGDSAVYLCASSLDRAAAEQYFGPGTRLTVT.

This clone came up once. The rearrangement joins TRBV5-4 to TRBJ2-7; 8 bases align to TRBD2. Germline CDR1 and CDR2: SGHNT and YYREEE (reference sequence). The ends lost 4 bases at V and 5 bases at J; junction bases unmatched: 8. The CDR3 extends over 14 amino acids. CDR3 nucleotides: TGTGCCAGCAGCCCTCGGGGGGGTGAGCACGAGCAGTACTTC. This gives the protein CASSPRGGEHEQYF.

CDR3 DNA sequence: TGCGCCAGCAGAGACTTTAGCAATGAGCAGTTCTTC. Translation gives CASRDFSNEQFF. This chain uses TRBV4-1 with TRBJ2-1; D gene ambiguous. There are 12 residues in the CDR3. Germline V gene sequence: CDR1 MGHRA, CDR2 YSYEKL. Deletions cut 6 bases from V and 6 bases from J, with 9 bases between.

The V and J genes are TRBV5-5 and TRBJ2-6; D might be TRBD1 (6 bases). The CDR3 contains 18 residues. The V and J ends lost 2 bases and 0 bases respectively, with 15 bases between them. Germline CDR1 is SGHKS and CDR2 is YYEKEE (reference sequence). DNA for the CDR3: TGTGCCAGCAGCTTCAGTCAATTACAGGGCTCTGGGGCCAACGTCCTGACTTTC. Amino acid sequence: CASSFSQLQGSGANVLTF.

This clone has just one count. Other nucleotide sequences from this sample produce the same CDR3. The J gene is TRBJ2-1, the V gene TRBV7-2; 11 bases agree with TRBD2. The J segment lost 2 bases and the V segment lost 3 bases, leaving 3 bases of the junction unmatched. CDR3 length: 16 residues. Germline CDR1 is SGHTA and CDR2 is FQGNSA. CDR3: CASSLATSGAYNEQFF. The CDR3 DNA sequence: TGTGCCAGCAGCTTGGCGACTAGCGGGGCCTACAATGAGCAGTTCTTC. Supplemented by reference TRBV7-2 and TRBJ2-1, the full variable domain reads GAGVSQSPSNKVTEKGKDVELRCDPISGHTALYWYRQSLGQGLEFLIYFQGNSAPDKSGLPSDRFSAERTGGSVSTLTIQRTQQEDSAVYLCASSLATSGAYNEQFFGPGTRLTVL.

The V call is TRBV5-4, the J call TRBJ2-1, with D possibly being TRBD1 (6 bases). V lost 0 bases and J 0 bases, leaving 13 bases between the germline ends. The CDR3 spans 17 residues. Germline lookup yields CDR1 SGHNT and CDR2 YYREEE (reference sequence). CDR3 residues: CASSLGIAGDSYNEQFF. The CDR3 nucleotides are TGTGCCAGCAGCTTGGGTATCGCAGGGGACTCCTACAATGAGCAGTTCTTC.